This TCR beta chain originates from a study of blood T cell repertoires in COVID-19. Here immunoSEQ multiplex PCR was the method, and the copy in TCRdb shows in-frame clones only, minus some. The repertoire holds some 70,000 clones, about 88% seen once, with less than 3% in the top ten. Trimming at V came to 4 bases and at J to 6 bases, leaving 4 bases not matched to a gene. The CDR3 has 13 amino acids. Germline CDR1 and CDR2: SGHRS and YFSETQ. The specimen sequenced was peripheral blood. This sequence originates from a man aged 70-80 years with active or convalescent COVID-19. The chain has TRBV5-1 and TRBJ1-2; 9 nucleotides agree with TRBD1. In DNA, the CDR3 is TGCGCCAGCAGCCCGGACAGGGGAGATGGCTACACCTTC. This gives the protein CASSPDRGDGYTF.